One and the same sample provided the 7 T cell receptor beta chains below, sequenced in a study of blood T cell repertoires in COVID-19. Here immunoSEQ multiplex PCR was the method, and the copy in TCRdb shows in-frame clones only, minus some. The data hold about 75,000 clones, with roughly 88% observed a single time. Material: peripheral blood. The receptors were sampled from a woman aged 45-65 years with acute or convalescent COVID-19.

The count of this clone is one. CDR3 residues: CASSLMPGYNEQFF. For the CDR3, the DNA is TGCGCCAGCAGCTTGATGCCCGGTTACAATGAGCAGTTCTTC. V gene TRBV5-1 combines with J gene TRBJ2-1; D ambiguous. This CDR3 has 14 residues. V shed 1 base and J shed 4 bases, with 9 bases lying between them. In germline, CDR1 is SGHRS, CDR2 YFSETQ.

CDR3 sequence reads: CASIPRGGPMAGKTQYF. DNA of the CDR3: TGTGCCAGCATCCCTCGGGGGGGCCCAATGGCGGGGAAGACCCAGTACTTC. The J gene is TRBJ2-5, the V gene TRBV2, with 8 bases identical to TRBD2. J lost 6 bases, V lost 7 bases, and 19 bases had no gene match. This CDR3 is built from 17 residues. CDR1 is SNHLY and CDR2 is FYNNEI in the germline V gene.

V usage is TRBV5-1 and J usage is TRBJ2-1; 12 positions agree with TRBD2. J lost 8 bases, V lost 3 bases, and 9 bases had no gene match. Germline-derived CDR1 and CDR2 are SGHRS and YFSETQ. This CDR3 is 16 amino acids long. For the CDR3, the DNA is TGCGCCAGCAGCTACTCTAGCGGGAGGGCCGGGGATGAGCAGTTCTTC. The encoded protein is CASSYSSGRAGDEQFF. The whole variable domain, remainder taken from reference TRBV5-1 and TRBJ2-1, is KAGVTQTPRYLIKTRGQQVTLSCSPISGHRSVSWYQQTPGQGLQFLFEYFSETQRNKGNFPGRFSGRQFSNSRSEMNVSTLELGDSALYLCASSYSSGRAGDEQFFGPGTRLTVL.

A single count supports this clone. The rearrangement links TRBV7-2 to TRBJ1-4, with D tentatively TRBD1 (6 bases). CDR1 is SGHTA and CDR2 is FQGNSA in the germline V gene. Trimming removed 1 base at V and 10 bases at J, with 10 bases between. The CDR3 extends over 13 amino acids. For the CDR3, the DNA is TGTGCCAGCAGCTTAGAGCCACAGGGAAAACTGTTTTTT. Its protein product is CASSLEPQGKLFF.

The count of this clone is one. The chain links TRBV6-2 or TRBV6-3 to TRBJ1-1; 7 bases map to TRBD1. The junction had 2 bases not matched to a gene; V was cut back by 0 bases and J by 4 bases. Germline CDR1 is MNHEY and CDR2 is SVGEGT. The CDR3 is 14 amino acids. The CDR3: CASSYSTGVTEAFF. In nucleotides, the CDR3 is TGTGCCAGCAGTTACTCCACAGGGGTCACTGAAGCTTTCTTT.

The chain combines TRBV9 with TRBJ2-6; 10 bases align to TRBD2. This CDR3 comprises 18 residues. J lost 2 bases, V lost 4 bases, and 9 bases had no gene match. Germline assignment: CDR1 SGDLS and CDR2 YYNGEE. Here the CDR3 reads CASSLPAGGPPGANVLTF. The DNA for the CDR3 is TGTGCCAGCAGCCTTCCAGCGGGAGGGCCACCTGGGGCCAACGTCCTGACTTTC.

In the case of this clone: Other DNA sequences in the sample encode the same CDR3. The V call is TRBV20-1, the J call TRBJ1-6; TRBD1 might be the D (6 bases). Germline CDR1 and CDR2: DFQATT and SNEGSKA (reference sequence). The CDR3 spans 13 residues. Trimming took off 3 bases at V and 7 bases at J, with 10 bases between the two ends. CDR3: CSASEQGNSPLHF. CDR3 nucleotide sequence: TGCAGTGCTAGTGAGCAGGGGAATTCACCCCTCCACTTT.